One sample yielded the 16 T cell receptor beta chains listed below, sequenced in a study of blood T cell repertoires in COVID-19. TCRdb's copy holds only in-frame clones and misses some; the assay was immunoSEQ multiplex PCR. The profile covers fewer than 250,000 clones, with 70% to 90% appearing a single time and over 0.95% taken by the ten largest. Material: peripheral blood. These receptors were taken from a man aged 35 to 55 with acute or convalescent COVID-19.

V usage is TRBV7-3 and J usage is TRBJ2-7; 9 bases match TRBD2. The CDR3 has 17 residues. CDR1 is SGHTA, CDR2 FQGTGA, per germline. J was trimmed by 3 bases and V by 2 bases; bases with no gene match: 11. The CDR3 region has the DNA TGTGCCAGCAGCTTATCTGGTAGCGGGGGAACCCACTACGAGCAGTACTTC. Translating gives CASSLSGSGGTHYEQYF. The full variable domain, rest sourced from reference TRBV7-3 and TRBJ2-7, is GAGVSQTPSNKVTEKGKYVELRCDPISGHTALYWYRQSLGQGPEFLIYFQGTGAADDSGLPNDRFFAVRPEGSVSTLKIQRTERGDSAVYLCASSLSGSGGTHYEQYFGPGTRLTVT.

The chain is built from TRBV11-3 and TRBJ2-2; 9 positions match TRBD1. This CDR3 has 16 amino acids. The ends lost 5 bases at V and 3 bases at J; junction bases unmatched: 7. Germline V gene sequence: CDR1 SGHNT, CDR2 YENEEA. The CDR3 nucleotides read TGTGCCAGCAGCGGGAAGACAGGGGGTTACACCGGGGAGCTGTTTTTT. Its translation is CASSGKTGGYTGELFF.

This rearrangement joins TRBV2 to TRBJ1-1; no firm D call. The CDR3 contains 11 residues. Germline lookup yields CDR1 SNHLY and CDR2 FYNNEI. Trimming took off 2 bases at V and 7 bases at J, with 5 bases between the two ends. CDR3 region: CASSEYSEAFF. In nucleotides, the CDR3 is TGTGCCAGCAGTGAATACAGTGAAGCTTTCTTT.

This sequence joins TRBV5-4 and TRBJ2-2; D possibly corresponds to TRBD1 (5 bases). CDR3 length: 16 residues. In germline, CDR1 is SGHNT, CDR2 YYREEE (reference sequence). The ends were cut back, 2 bases at V and 4 bases at J, with 15 bases in the middle. The CDR3 sequence: CASSLGQGIATGELFF. The CDR3 DNA reads as TGTGCCAGCAGCTTAGGTCAGGGTATTGCCACCGGGGAGCTGTTTTTT.

The V and J genes are TRBV9 and TRBJ1-1, with D possibly being TRBD1 (5 bases). Per the germline V gene, CDR1 is SGDLS and CDR2 is YYNGEE. The CDR3 consists of 16 residues. The V end lost 4 bases, the J end lost 5 bases, and 21 bases lay between the germline ends. CDR3 DNA sequence: TGTGCCAGCAGCACCCATCCGGGGACGGGAGGGACTGAAGCTTTCTTT. Amino acids: CASSTHPGTGGTEAFF.

The chain links TRBV28 to TRBJ1-1; no definite D call. The V gene lost 2 bases and the J gene lost 5 bases, with 6 bases spanning the gap. This CDR3 comprises 12 residues. Germline values: CDR1 MDHEN, CDR2 SYDVKM. This CDR3 reads CASSLATTEAFF. Here the CDR3 DNA reads TGTGCCAGCAGTTTAGCCACTACTGAAGCTTTCTTT.

V usage is TRBV7-3 and J usage is TRBJ2-4; the match to TRBD1 covers 7 bases. This CDR3 contains 14 residues. Germline CDR1 reads SGHTA; CDR2 reads FQGTGA. Trimming took 4 bases from V and 5 from J; bases not matched to a gene: 5. In DNA, the CDR3 is TGTGCCAGCAGCTCCACCGGGACAGAAAACATTCAGTACTTC. This translates into CASSSTGTENIQYF.

This clone showed up just a few times. The chain employs TRBV12-3 or TRBV12-4 and TRBJ1-2; TRBD1 matches 9 bases. J was trimmed by 7 bases and V by 5 bases; bases with no gene match: 2. This CDR3 has 12 amino acids. Here the CDR3 reads CASSPGQGGYTF. The CDR3 DNA sequence: TGTGCCAGCAGTCCGGGACAGGGTGGCTACACCTTC.

The chain links TRBV7-2 to TRBJ2-3, with TRBD1 identical over 7 bases. After removal of 0 bases from V and 6 bases from J, the junction contained 12 bases not matched to a gene. Germline V gives CDR1 SGHTA, CDR2 FQGNSA. The CDR3 sequence is 17 residues long. CDR3 residues: CASSLATTGSHLDTQYF. As DNA, the CDR3 is TGTGCCAGCAGCTTAGCCACGACAGGGAGCCATTTGGATACGCAGTATTTT.

The chain joins TRBV7-9 to TRBJ1-3, with D possibly TRBD1 on 5 matching bases. CDR3 size: 14 residues. Trimming shortened V by 4 bases and J by 0 bases, and 7 bases separated the two germline ends. Looked up from germline, CDR1 is SEHNR and CDR2 is FQNEAQ (reference sequence). The CDR3 bases are TGTGCCAGCAGCTCGACAGTCTCTGGAAACACCATATATTTT. Translating it yields CASSSTVSGNTIYF. Together with reference TRBV7-9 and TRBJ1-3, the CDR3 gives the full variable domain: DTGVSQNPRHKITKRGQNVTFRCDPISEHNRLYWYRQTLGQGPEFLTYFQNEAQLEKSRLLSDRFSAERPKGSFSTLEIQRTEQGDSAMYLCASSSTVSGNTIYFGEGSWLTVV.

The rearrangement joins TRBV9 to TRBJ2-3, with a tentative D call TRBD1 (7 bases). The CDR3 is made up of 15 amino acids. V lost 3 bases to trimming and J lost 2 bases, with 13 bases between them. Germline V gives CDR1 SGDLS, CDR2 YYNGEE. CDR3 nucleotides: TGTGCCAGCAGCGCCCAGGGGGGAGTCACAGATACGCAGTATTTT. It encodes CASSAQGGVTDTQYF. The complete variable domain, with remaining parts taken from reference TRBV9 and TRBJ2-3, reads DSGVTQTPKHLITATGQRVTLRCSPRSGDLSVYWYQQSLDQGLQFLIQYYNGEERAKGNILERFSAQQFPDLHSELNLSSLELGDSALYFCASSAQGGVTDTQYFGPGTRLTVL.

This CDR3 is CASRGDINTDTQYF. The CDR3 DNA is TGTGCCAGTAGGGGAGACATCAACACAGATACGCAGTATTTT. This chain joins TRBV19 and TRBJ2-3; D is possibly TRBD2 (5 bases). Between the trimmed V and J ends, which lost 6 bases and 2 bases, there was a span of 12 bases. The CDR3 is 14 amino acids. Germline loops: CDR1 LNHDA, CDR2 SQIVND (reference sequence). Looking up the rest from reference TRBV19 and TRBJ2-3 gives the full variable domain: DGGITQSPKYLFRKEGQNVTLSCEQNLNHDAMYWYRQDPGQGLRLIYYSQIVNDFQKGDIAEGYSVSREKKESFPLTVTSAQKNPTAFYLCASRGDINTDTQYFGPGTRLTVL.

The CDR3 is CASSQENPAAGTGELFF. The CDR3 region has the DNA TGCGCCAGCAGCCAAGAAAATCCGGCAGCGGGCACCGGGGAGCTGTTTTTT. The chain uses TRBV4-1 and TRBJ2-2; perhaps TRBD2 as D (6 bases). V lost 0 bases and J lost 4, with 15 bases in between. This CDR3 has 17 residues. The germline V gene encodes CDR1 MGHRA and CDR2 YSYEKL.

The CDR3 loop reads CASRATGTGNTIYF. The CDR3 DNA reads as TGTGCCAGCAGGGCGACAGGGACCGGAAACACCATATATTTT. The rearrangement joins TRBV6-5 to TRBJ1-3; TRBD1 agrees at 7 bases. Germline CDR1 reads MNHEY; CDR2 reads SVGAGI. After removal of 6 bases from V and 4 bases from J, the junction contained 6 bases not matched to a gene. The CDR3 has 14 residues.

The chain carries TRBV12-3 or TRBV12-4 and TRBJ1-4, with D tentatively TRBD1 (5 bases). Trimming stripped 5 bases from V and 8 bases from J, with 12 bases between. This CDR3 has 13 residues. CDR3 region: CASSSSPGEKLFF. The CDR3, as DNA: TGTGCCAGCAGTAGTTCCCCAGGGGAAAAACTGTTTTTT.

This chain joins TRBV5-6 and TRBJ1-1; D is unclear. The V end lost 0 bases, the J end lost 0 bases, and 12 bases lay between the germline ends. Germline CDR1 is SGHDT and CDR2 is YYEEEE. This CDR3 is 16 amino acids long. The chain's CDR3 is CASSLETVSLNTEAFF. CDR3 coding DNA: TGTGCCAGCAGCTTGGAAACAGTAAGTTTGAACACTGAAGCTTTCTTT.